These T cell receptor beta chains were read from a single sample in a study of T cells in Graves' hyperthyroidism and ophthalmopathy. TCRdb itself ran the multiplex PCR reads through MiXCR, one entry per CDR3 protein. This sample yields about 500,000 distinct CDR3 sequences, of which 16% are seen a single time; over 25% belongs to the top ten. Source material: blood. The receptors shown here come from a woman in her 30s with Graves' ophthalmopathy. CDR3s include the opening cysteine and the closing phenylalanine or tryptophan. D genes are given only for firm matches. A row's size may be missing; if present it is once, few, many or a size class.

TRBD1 many TRBJ2-7 TRBV7-9 TGTGCCAGCAGCTTCCCGGGACAGGGCGCCTACGAGCAGTACTTC CASSFPGQGAYEQYF
TRBD2 many TRBJ2-7 TRBV29-1 TGCAGCGCTGCTAGCGGGATCGTTTACGAGCAGTACTTC CSAASGIVYEQYF
. few TRBJ1-3 TRBV6-1 TGTGCCAGCAGTGAGTTGGTAGATGGAAACACCATATATTTT CASSELVDGNTIYF
. many TRBJ2-5 TRBV28 TGTGCCAGCAGTCGACCTTTGACAGGCCTAAAACCCCAAGAGACCCAGTACTTC CASSRPLTGLKPQETQYF
TRBD1 . TRBJ2-7 TRBV10-3 TGTGCCACCGGACAGGAGTATCCCTACGAGCAGTACTTC CATGQEYPYEQYF
TRBD2 . TRBJ2-1 TRBV20-1 TGCAGTGCCGGACTAGCGGGAGCGGTTGAGCAGTTCTTC CSAGLAGAVEQFF
TRBD2 few TRBJ2-1 TRBV6-2/TRBV6-3 TGTGCCAGCAGAAATAGCGGGAGCTCCTACAATGAGCAGTTCTTC CASRNSGSSYNEQFF
. few TRBJ2-1 TRBV10-1 TGCGCCAGCAGTGGCAAAAGGGGCATGGGTGAGCAGTTCTTC CASSGKRGMGEQFF
TRBD2 many TRBJ2-2 TRBV20-1 TGCAGTGCCCGTCCCGGACTAGCGGGGGGAGGCGGGGAGCTGTTTTTT CSARPGLAGGGGELFF
TRBD2 many TRBJ2-7 TRBV6-2/TRBV6-3 TGTGCCAGCAGCACTGCCGGGACTATCACCTACGAGCAGTACTTC CASSTAGTITYEQYF
. few TRBJ2-1 TRBV7-2 TGTGCCAGCAGCTTACTAATTGACGAGCAGTTCTTC CASSLLIDEQFF
TRBD2 few TRBJ2-1 TRBV11-2 TGTGCCAGCAGCTCTCCCCGTCGGGGACTAGCGGGAGTTAATGAGCAGTTCTTC CASSSPRRGLAGVNEQFF
. many TRBJ1-5 TRBV12-3/TRBV12-4 TGTGCCAGCAGTTCCACGCGGGATCAGCCCCAGCATTTT CASSSTRDQPQHF
. many TRBJ2-7 TRBV18 TGTGCCAGCTCACCAGGAGAAACGTACGAGCAGTACTTC CASSPGETYEQYF
. few TRBJ2-5 TRBV28 TGTGCCAGCGGGCCCTTTCGCGAGTACTTC CASGPFREYF
TRBD2 . TRBJ2-2 TRBV5-4 TGTGCCAGCAGCCTGGGGACTAGCGGGATCACCGGGGAGCTGTTTTTT CASSLGTSGITGELFF
. . TRBJ1-1 TRBV30 TGTGCCTGGACAAAGTATCGACAGGTGATGAACACTGAAGCTTTCTTT CAWTKYRQVMNTEAFF
. few TRBJ2-5 TRBV19 TGTGCCAGTAGCCCCTCGGCCCTTGGTGAGACCCAGTACTTC CASSPSALGETQYF
. . TRBJ2-5 TRBV20-1 TGCAGTGCTAGAGTACAGGGTGGAGAGACCCAGTACTTC CSARVQGGETQYF
TRBD1 . TRBJ1-6 TRBV2 TGTGCCAGCAACGCCGGACAGGGAAATTCACCCCTCCACTTT CASNAGQGNSPLHF
. few TRBJ2-1 TRBV24-1 TGTGCCACCAGTGATCCTAATTACAATGAGCAGTTCTTC CATSDPNYNEQFF